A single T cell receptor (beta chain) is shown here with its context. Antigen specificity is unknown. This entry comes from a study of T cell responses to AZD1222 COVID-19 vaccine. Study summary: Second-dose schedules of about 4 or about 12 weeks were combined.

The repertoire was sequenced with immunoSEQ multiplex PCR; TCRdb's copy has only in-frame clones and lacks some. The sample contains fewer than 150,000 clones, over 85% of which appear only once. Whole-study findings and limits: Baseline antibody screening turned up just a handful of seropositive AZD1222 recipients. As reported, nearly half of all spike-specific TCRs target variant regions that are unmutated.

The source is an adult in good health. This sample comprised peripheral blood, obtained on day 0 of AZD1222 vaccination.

The CDR3 protein is CASSVTGGNQPQHF. The CDR3, as DNA: TGCGCCAGCAGTGTGACAGGTGGCAATCAGCCCCAGCATTTT. The chain is built from TRBV10-2 and TRBJ1-5; tentative D call: TRBD1 (6 bases). Deletions cut 4 bases from V and 2 bases from J, with 9 bases between. The CDR3 is 14 amino acids. In germline, CDR1 is WSHSY, CDR2 SAAADI.